Listed below are T cell receptor beta chains from one sample, sequenced in a study of cytomegalovirus exposure and HLA in healthy donors. Assay used: immunoSEQ multiplex PCR; TCRdb lists only in-frame clones, some missing. The sample includes about 170,000 clones, over 80% seen only once; the top ten take less than 2.5%. The sample comprised PBMCs. The source is a male donor in good health and CMV-seronegative. The CDR3 runs from the conserved cysteine through the conserved F or W. D genes are given only for firm matches. Expanded clones are given a class, and other clones once, few, many or no size at all.

TRBD2	once	TRBV4-1	TRBJ2-2	CASSQGLAGRAGELFF	TGCGCCAGCAGCCAAGGGCTAGCGGGGCGGGCCGGGGAGCTGTTTTTT
TRBD1	.	TRBV5-1	TRBJ1-2	CASSLETGTVGYTF	TGCGCCAGCAGCTTGGAGACAGGGACAGTCGGCTACACCTTC
TRBD2	.	TRBV19	TRBJ2-1	CASRLIAGGPHNEQFF	TGTGCCAGTAGGTTGATAGCGGGGGGGCCTCACAATGAGCAGTTCTTC
.	.	TRBV7-2	TRBJ2-7	CASSIHRSSYEQYF	TGTGCCAGCAGCATCCACAGGAGCTCCTACGAGCAGTACTTC
.	few	TRBV6-5	TRBJ1-5	CASSYRSNQPQHF	TGTGCCAGCAGTTACCGGAGCAATCAGCCCCAGCATTTT
.	.	TRBV7-7	TRBJ2-7	CASSPDNGGEQYF	TGTGCCAGCAGCCCGGACAACGGGGGCGAGCAGTACTTC
.	.	TRBV4-1	TRBJ2-7	CASSQGRDGTYEQYF	TGCGCCAGCAGCCAAGGTCGGGACGGGACTTACGAGCAGTACTTC
.	.	TRBV28	TRBJ1-5	CASSRGGGGNQPQHF	TGTGCCAGCAGCCGCGGGGGGGGCGGGAATCAGCCCCAGCATTTT
TRBD1	.	TRBV12-5	TRBJ1-2	CASGGQGYGYTF	TGTGCTAGTGGTGGACAGGGCTATGGCTACACCTTC
.	few	TRBV2	TRBJ1-2	CASSKDTGRSRYGYTF	TGTGCCAGCAGCAAGGATACAGGGCGATCGAGGTATGGCTACACCTTC
TRBD1	.	TRBV6-1	TRBJ1-3	CASSTRDSKNTIYF	TGTGCCAGCAGTACCCGGGACAGCAAAAACACCATATATTTT
.	.	TRBV5-5	TRBJ2-7	CASSLAGSYEQYF	TGTGCCAGCAGCTTGGCGGGTTCCTACGAGCAGTACTTC
.	.	TRBV2	TRBJ2-7	CASSRGQEQYF	TGTGCCAGCAGTCGGGGACAAGAGCAGTACTTC